This record covers a single T cell receptor beta chain. TCRdb independently ran MiXCR on the 5' RACE reads; one entry per CDR3 protein. Of roughly 150,000 distinct CDR3 sequences listed, about a third are singletons. The data derive from a study of CD8 T cells in ankylosing spondylitis. The CDR3 contains 17 residues. The germline gives CDR1 MDHEN, CDR2 SYDVKM. V gave up 4 bases and J gave up 7 bases, with 20 bases separating them. This clonotype was obtained from a male donor with ankylosing spondylitis. The chain has TRBV28 and TRBJ1-6; tentative D call: TRBD1 (5 bases). Source material: synovial fluid, either unsorted or a sorted T cell fraction (not recorded which). The CDR3 reads CASSYGPGDAQNSPLHF. CDR3 nucleotides: TGTGCCAGCAGTTATGGGCCGGGGGACGCTCAGAATTCACCCCTCCACTTT.